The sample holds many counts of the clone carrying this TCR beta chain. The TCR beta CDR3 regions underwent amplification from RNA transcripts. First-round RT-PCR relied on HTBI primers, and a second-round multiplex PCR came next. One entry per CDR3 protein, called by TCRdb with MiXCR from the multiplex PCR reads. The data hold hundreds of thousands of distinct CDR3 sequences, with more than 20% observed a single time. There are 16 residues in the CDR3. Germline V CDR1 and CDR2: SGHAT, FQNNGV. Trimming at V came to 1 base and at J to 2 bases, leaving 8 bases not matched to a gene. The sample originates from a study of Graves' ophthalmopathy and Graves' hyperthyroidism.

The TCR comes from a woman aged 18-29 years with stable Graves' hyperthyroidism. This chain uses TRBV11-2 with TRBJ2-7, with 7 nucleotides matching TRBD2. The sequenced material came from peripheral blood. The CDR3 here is CASSLGRASGTYEQYF. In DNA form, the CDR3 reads TGTGCCAGCAGCTTAGGTAGGGCTAGCGGTACCTACGAGCAGTACTTC.